Listed here are 2 T cell receptor beta chains from one sample, sequenced in a study of blood T cell repertoires in COVID-19. Produced via immunoSEQ multiplex PCR; TCRdb's table is partial and in-frame only. The top ten clones hold 26% of a sample with approximately 56,000 clones, around 80% of them seen once. Sequenced material: peripheral blood. Receptor source: a woman aged 80 or older with COVID-19, enrolled during active disease.

The count of this clone is one. The chain carries TRBV2 and TRBJ2-1, with TRBD2 matching over 12 bases. The germline gives CDR1 SNHLY, CDR2 FYNNEI. With 6 bases clipped from V and 9 bases from J, the junction kept 9 bases outside the gene matches. The CDR3 runs to 15 residues. Here the CDR3 reads CASRYLAGGGSEQFF. For the CDR3, the DNA is TGTGCCAGCAGATACCTAGCGGGAGGGGGTTCTGAGCAGTTCTTC. The full variable domain, in which reference TRBV2 and TRBJ2-1 provide the parts outside the CDR3, is EPEVTQTPSHQVTQMGQEVILRCVPISNHLYFYWYRQILGQKVEFLVSFYNNEISEKSEIFDDQFSVERPDGSNFTLKIRSTKLEDSAMYFCASRYLAGGGSEQFFGPGTRLTVL.

This chain connects TRBV7-3 to TRBJ2-3; TRBD2 matches 9 bases. CDR3 length equals 15 residues. Germline CDR1 SGHTA, CDR2 FQGTGA. The trim removed 4 bases at V and 7 bases at J, leaving 9 bases unmatched. CDR3 in DNA: TGTGCCAGCAGCTCCGGGACTAGCCCCTTGAATACGCAGTATTTT. Translating it yields CASSSGTSPLNTQYF.